Shown below are 29 T cell receptor beta chains from a single sample sequenced in a study of blood T cells in healthy people across ages. Through a sample-barcoded 5' primer and a J-beta primer mix, a second PCR was run for about 7 to 12 cycles. In TCRdb, the 5' RACE reads were re-called with MiXCR into one record per CDR3 protein. The data show about 1.8 million distinct CDR3 sequences, with roughly 52% seen just once and more than 2% held by the top ten. Sequenced input: blood. The source of these receptors is a woman in her 40s in good health.

This clonotype has just a few counts. The J gene is TRBJ2-5, the V gene TRBV20-1; D is uncertain. Germline CDR1 and CDR2: DFQATT and SNEGSKA (reference sequence). The CDR3 runs to 13 residues. The V end was cut by 5 bases, the J end by 5 bases, with 15 bases between. The CDR3 protein is CSAPNGFGETQYF. CDR3 coding DNA: TGCAGTGCTCCGAATGGGTTCGGGGAGACCCAGTACTTC.

The rearrangement joins TRBV29-1 to TRBJ2-4, with D perhaps given as TRBD1 or TRBD2 (6 bases each). V lost 6 bases to trimming and J lost 0 bases, with 12 bases between them. CDR1 and CDR2 from the germline V gene are SQVTM and ANQGSEA. The CDR3 consists of 14 residues. Here the CDR3 DNA reads TGCAGCGTCCAGGGGAGGCAAGCCAAAAACATTCAGTACTTC. It translates to CSVQGRQAKNIQYF.

The chain recombines TRBV4-3 with TRBJ2-6, with D possibly being TRBD1 (5 bases). The CDR3 length is 17 residues. Germline-derived CDR1 and CDR2 are LGHNA and YSLEER. The V gene lost 2 bases and the J gene lost 1 base, with 12 bases spanning the gap. The CDR3 DNA follows: TGCGCCAGCAGCCAAAGGCAGGGCTTATCTGGGGCCAACGTCCTGACTTTC. Encoded protein: CASSQRQGLSGANVLTF.

The CDR3 here is CASSPQGKRADGYTF. As DNA, the CDR3 is TGTGCCAGCAGCCCCCAGGGGAAAAGGGCCGATGGCTACACCTTC. This rearrangement joins TRBV7-8 to TRBJ1-2; maybe TRBD1 (6 bases). CDR1 and CDR2 (germline): SGHVS, FQNEAQ. The CDR3 is 15 amino acids. With 5 bases removed from V and 6 bases from J, the gap between germline ends came to 19 bases.

This clonotype was observed a handful of times. V usage is TRBV6-5 and J usage is TRBJ2-7; D possibly uses TRBD1 or TRBD2 (6 bases each). The J call is doubtful: the DNA matches TRBJ2-5 better. This CDR3 spans 13 amino acids. Germline-derived CDR1 and CDR2 are MNHEY and SVGAGI. CDR3 amino acids: CASGAGWMETQYF. The CDR3 DNA reads as TGTGCCTCGGGGGCGGGGTGGATGGAGACCCAGTACTTC.

In the case of this clonotype: One end of the junction is discordant with germline, which a read error may explain. The chain's CDR3 is CASSYHPEADNYNEQCF. The CDR3 DNA reads TGTGCCAGCAGTTACCATCCAGAGGCGGATAACTACAATGAGCAGTGCTTC. The chain joins TRBV6-6 to TRBJ2-1; D unclear. CDR3 size: 17 residues. Germline CDR1 is MNHNY and CDR2 is SVGAGI (reference sequence).

There are a few counts of this clonotype. The rearrangement joins TRBV7-2 to TRBJ2-2; perhaps TRBD1 as D (6 bases). V lost 2 bases and J 4 bases, leaving 11 bases between the germline ends. The length of the CDR3 is 15 residues. CDR1 is SGHTA, CDR2 FQGNSA, per germline. The CDR3 nucleotides are TGTGCCAGCAGCTTAATGCCAGGGGCCACCGGGGAGCTGTTTTTT. Translating it yields CASSLMPGATGELFF.

This clonotype was seen a handful of times. The V gene is TRBV27, the J gene TRBJ2-6; D not resolved. V was trimmed by 4 bases and J by 0 bases, leaving 7 bases between them. This CDR3 is built from 15 residues. Germline-derived CDR1 and CDR2 are MNHEY and SMNVEV (reference sequence). In DNA, the CDR3 is TGTGCCAGCAGTTCCGTGAGCTCTGGGGCCAACGTCCTGACTTTC. It codes for CASSSVSSGANVLTF.

This chain uses TRBV14 with TRBJ2-1; 8 bases align to TRBD2. The V gene end was trimmed by 1 base and the J gene end by 7 bases; junction bases not matched to a gene: 9. CDR3 length equals 16 residues. The germline V gene has CDR1 SGHDN and CDR2 FVKESK. In DNA, the CDR3 is TGTGCCAGCAGCCAAGGAAAAACGGGAGGGTGGAATGAGCAGTTCTTC. Translating it yields CASSQGKTGGWNEQFF.

The chain joins TRBV15 to TRBJ2-3, with D uncertain. V was cut by 0 bases and J by 5 bases, with 9 bases left in between. This CDR3 is 14 amino acids long. CDR1 LNHNV and CDR2 YYDKDF come from the germline V gene (reference sequence). DNA of the CDR3: TGTGCCACCAGCAGAGATAGGGTAGAAGATACGCAGTATTTT. It translates to CATSRDRVEDTQYF.

This clonotype was found a few times. The chain is built from TRBV20-1 and TRBJ2-5, with TRBD2 matching over 7 bases. This CDR3 spans 13 amino acids. The J segment lost 4 bases and the V segment lost 5 bases, leaving 7 bases of the junction unmatched. The germline CDR1 and CDR2 sequences are DFQATT and SNEGSKA (reference sequence). The CDR3, as DNA: TGCAGTGCTCCCGGGGGGATGGGAGAGACCCAGTACTTC. Protein: CSAPGGMGETQYF.

This CDR3 reads CATAAVYEQYF. Here the CDR3 DNA reads TGTGCCACCGCGGCCGTCTACGAGCAGTACTTC. The rearrangement uses TRBV6-5 and TRBJ2-4; the D is unclear. The closer fit of TRBJ2-7 to the DNA end suggests the J call may be wrong. CDR3 length: 11 residues. Germline V gives CDR1 MNHEY, CDR2 SVGAGI.

This chain joins TRBV6-5 and TRBJ2-3; tentative D call: TRBD1 (6 bases). Per germline, CDR1 MNHEY and CDR2 SVGAGI. The CDR3 has 17 residues. V dropped 8 bases and J dropped 0 bases, with 21 bases sitting between them. The CDR3 sequence is CASGSQRGTASTDTQYF. CDR3 coding DNA: TGTGCCAGCGGTTCTCAGAGGGGGACCGCTAGCACAGATACGCAGTATTTT.

The chain links TRBV20-1 to TRBJ2-4, with a tentative D call TRBD2 (6 bases). The V gene lost 7 bases and the J gene lost 13 bases, with 20 bases spanning the gap. This CDR3 contains 12 residues. Germline V gives CDR1 DFQATT, CDR2 SNEGSKA (reference sequence). The CDR3 nucleotides read TGCAGTGTACTAGCACCCACCTACGGGCAGTACTTC. Translation: CSVLAPTYGQYF.

This CDR3 is CATSDRDRGVDGYTF. Here the CDR3 DNA reads TGTGCCACCAGTGACCGGGACAGGGGGGTCGACGGCTACACCTTC. The gene calls are TRBV24-1 and TRBJ1-2, with 11 positions matching TRBD1. Per germline, CDR1 KGHDR and CDR2 SFDVKD. The CDR3 has 15 amino acids. The V segment lost 4 bases and the J segment 8 bases; nucleotides outside the gene matches: 8.

V usage is TRBV5-1 and J usage is TRBJ2-2; D unclear. CDR3 length: 12 residues. V lost 0 bases to trimming and J lost 11 bases, with 8 bases between them. The germline V gene has CDR1 SGHRS and CDR2 YFSETQ. The CDR3 spells CASSLDGLELFF. For the CDR3, the DNA is TGCGCCAGCAGCTTGGACGGCCTTGAGCTGTTTTTT.

The rearrangement uses TRBV7-2 and TRBJ2-6, with D possibly being TRBD1 (5 bases). The CDR3 loop spans 15 amino acids. Deletions cut 6 bases from V and 0 bases from J, with 9 bases between. In germline, CDR1 is SGHTA, CDR2 FQGNSA. CDR3 sequence: CASRPGFSGANVLTF. CDR3 bases: TGTGCCAGCAGACCAGGGTTCTCTGGGGCCAACGTCCTGACTTTC.

The chain has TRBV6-5 and TRBJ2-7, with TRBD1 identical over 7 bases. J lost 3 bases, V lost 0 bases, and 8 bases had no gene match. This CDR3 spans 16 amino acids. The V gene's germline CDR1 is MNHEY and CDR2 SVGAGI. CDR3 amino acids: CASSYSPAGGFYEQYF. The CDR3 DNA reads TGTGCCAGCAGTTACTCCCCGGCAGGGGGTTTCTACGAGCAGTACTTC.

The chain couples TRBV5-1 to TRBJ2-7; TRBD1 matches at 9 bases. This CDR3 is 15 amino acids long. The ends lost 7 bases at V and 2 bases at J; junction bases unmatched: 10. CDR1 and CDR2 from the germline V gene are SGHRS and YFSETQ. The CDR3 coding sequence is TGCGCCAGCGGCAGGCTACAGGGGGCAACCTACGAGCAGTACTTC. Encoded protein: CASGRLQGATYEQYF.

V gene TRBV24-1 combines with J gene TRBJ2-1; D unclear. The ends were cut back, 9 bases at V and 4 bases at J, with 15 bases in the middle. The CDR3 is 14 residues long. The germline CDR1 and CDR2 sequences are KGHDR and SFDVKD. The CDR3 DNA reads as TGTGCCACCTCCCGTGGGCGCGATTACAATGAGCAGTTCTTC. It specifies CATSRGRDYNEQFF.

The chain combines TRBV4-3 with TRBJ2-5; 9 bases agree with TRBD1. Trimming at V came to 5 bases and at J to 2 bases, leaving 12 bases not matched to a gene. CDR3 length: 17 amino acids. The germline gives CDR1 LGHNA, CDR2 YSLEER. The DNA of the CDR3 is TGCGCCAGCAGCAACCGCCGGGACAGGGACAATCAAGAGACCCAGTACTTC. Its protein is CASSNRRDRDNQETQYF.

The CDR3 DNA follows: TGCGCCAGCAGCCAATCACAGGGCGGGCAAGAGACCCAGTACTTC. Residues: CASSQSQGGQETQYF. The chain employs TRBV4-3 and TRBJ2-5; the D gene is possibly TRBD1 (6 bases). This CDR3 is 15 amino acids long. Trimming cost V 2 bases and J 2 bases, with 12 bases left between them. The germline V gene has CDR1 LGHNA and CDR2 YSLEER.

The chain joins TRBV7-2 to TRBJ2-7, with unresolved D. V was pared by 1 base and J by 6 bases, with 7 bases between. This CDR3 is 12 amino acids long. Germline CDR1 is SGHTA and CDR2 is FQGNSA. CDR3 loop: CASSLGWGEQYF. The CDR3 nucleotides read TGTGCCAGCAGCTTAGGGTGGGGCGAGCAGTACTTC.

The sample holds a few counts of this clonotype. The chain has TRBV28 and TRBJ2-5, with D possibly being TRBD2 (6 bases). With 6 bases removed from V and 11 bases from J, the gap between germline ends came to 16 bases. CDR1 MDHEN and CDR2 SYDVKM come from the germline V gene. The CDR3 is 12 residues long. The DNA of the CDR3 is TGTGCCAGCAGAGTCTCATCGGGGGAGCAGTACTTC. As protein: CASRVSSGEQYF.

This chain links TRBV3-1 with TRBJ2-1; 8 bases agree with TRBD1. CDR3 length: 17 amino acids. Germline trimming cut 4 bases from V and 4 bases from J; bases unmatched to any gene: 12. Germline V gene data show CDR1 as LGHDT and CDR2 as YNNKEL (reference sequence). In DNA form, the CDR3 reads TGTGCCAGCAGCCGAACTCCACGGGACAGGCTTTACAATGAGCAGTTCTTC. It translates to CASSRTPRDRLYNEQFF.

The chain couples TRBV10-3 to TRBJ2-3; D not resolved. The CDR3 is 12 residues long. Germline V gives CDR1 ENHRY, CDR2 SYGVKD. Between the trimmed V and J ends, which lost 1 base and 6 bases, there was a span of 5 bases. The CDR3 is CAISELGDTQYF. CDR3 coding DNA: TGTGCCATCAGTGAGTTAGGGGATACGCAGTATTTT.

This chain uses TRBV28 with TRBJ2-3; 7 bases align to TRBD1. The CDR3 is made up of 15 amino acids. The germline V gene encodes CDR1 MDHEN and CDR2 SYDVKM. V was clipped by 5 bases and J by 0 bases; unmatched bases: 5. As DNA, the CDR3 is TGTGCCAGCAGTCTCTGGACAGGAAGCACAGATACGCAGTATTTT. Its translation is CASSLWTGSTDTQYF.

The gene calls are TRBV7-6 and TRBJ2-2, with TRBD1 matching 7 bases. J was trimmed by 3 bases and V by 0 bases; bases with no gene match: 13. The CDR3 consists of 19 residues. Germline V gives CDR1 SGHVS, CDR2 FNYEAQ. The CDR3, as DNA: TGTGCCAGCAGCTTAGCCGACCCGGGACAGCTAATTCACACCGGGGAGCTGTTTTTT. Translation gives CASSLADPGQLIHTGELFF. Drawing the rest from reference TRBV7-6 and TRBJ2-2, the complete variable domain is GAGVSQSPRYKVTKRGQDVALRCDPISGHVSLYWYRQALGQGPEFLTYFNYEAQQDKSGLPNDRFSAERPEGSISTLTIQRTEQRDSAMYRCASSLADPGQLIHTGELFFGEGSRLTVL.

The CDR3 loop reads CSAHWNLRPGYGYTF. In DNA, the CDR3 is TGCAGTGCCCACTGGAATCTCAGGCCGGGCTATGGCTACACCTTC. This rearrangement joins TRBV20-1 to TRBJ1-2, with D unclear. In germline, CDR1 is DFQATT, CDR2 SNEGSKA (reference sequence). Trimming shortened V by 6 bases and J by 4 bases, and 21 bases separated the two germline ends. The CDR3 runs to 15 residues.